This T cell receptor (beta chain) emerged from a study of low-dose radiotherapy and immunotherapy resistance in tumors. Study as a whole: Cohort 2 patients were irradiated with 1 Gy every two weeks, reaching 13 Gy over 26 weeks. Intravenous cyclophosphamide at 200 mg/m2 preceded radiation and immunotherapy by one day, every two weeks.

The CDR3 spans 12 residues. V lost 3 bases, J lost 11 bases, and 13 bases lay in between. Germline CDR1 LNHDA, CDR2 SQIVND (reference sequence). This clonotype showed up many times. Indicated time point: after trial treatment. Regarding treatment: LDRT plus nivolumab, ipilimumab, low-dose cyclophosphamide and aspirin (RACIN trial). Donors received a regimen that comprised nivolumab, ipilimumab, aspirin, low-dose cyclophosphamide and low-dose radiotherapy. Alpha and beta chains were covered, as first-strand cDNA relied on TRAV- and TRBV-specific primers. A constant-region primer paired with the V-primer adapter amplified TCRs over about 20 PCR cycles. TCRdb recomputed calls from the reads with MiXCR, one row per CDR3 protein. The sample yields about 97,000 distinct CDR3 sequences, about 20% seen once.

V usage is TRBV19 and J usage is TRBJ1-1, with D uncertain. The sample was PBMCs, taken after low-dose radiotherapy plus immunotherapy. The receptor's source is a male donor with prostate cancer. Written as DNA, the CDR3 is TGTGCCAGTAGTATTTTACGCTCGGAGGCTTTCTTT. Protein sequence: CASSILRSEAFF.